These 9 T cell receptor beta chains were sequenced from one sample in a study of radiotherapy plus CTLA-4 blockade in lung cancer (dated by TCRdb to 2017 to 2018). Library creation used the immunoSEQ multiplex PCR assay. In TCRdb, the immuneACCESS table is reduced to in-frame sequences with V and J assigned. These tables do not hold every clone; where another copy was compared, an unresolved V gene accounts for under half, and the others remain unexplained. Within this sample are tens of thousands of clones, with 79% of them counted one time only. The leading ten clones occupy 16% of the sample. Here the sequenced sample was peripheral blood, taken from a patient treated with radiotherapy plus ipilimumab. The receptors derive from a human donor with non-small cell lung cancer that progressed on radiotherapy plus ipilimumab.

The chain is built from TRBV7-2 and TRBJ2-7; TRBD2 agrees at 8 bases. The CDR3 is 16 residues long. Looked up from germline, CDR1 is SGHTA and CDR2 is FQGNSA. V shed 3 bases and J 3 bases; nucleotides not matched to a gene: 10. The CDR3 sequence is CASSFGRAGGNYEQYF. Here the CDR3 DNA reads TGTGCCAGCAGCTTTGGTCGGGCGGGGGGAAACTACGAGCAGTACTTC.

CDR3 sequence reads: CASSSERNTIYF. DNA of the CDR3: TGCGCCAGCAGCTCCGAAAGAAACACCATATATTTT. The chain couples TRBV5-1 to TRBJ1-3; D gene uncertain. The CDR3 has 12 residues. The V gene lost 3 bases and the J gene lost 5 bases, with 6 bases spanning the gap. Germline CDR1 SGHRS, CDR2 YFSETQ. The full variable domain, with the rest looked up from reference TRBV5-1 and TRBJ1-3, is KAGVTQTPRYLIKTRGQQVTLSCSPISGHRSVSWYQQTPGQGLQFLFEYFSETQRNKGNFPGRFSGRQFSNSRSEMNVSTLELGDSALYLCASSSERNTIYFGEGSWLTVV.

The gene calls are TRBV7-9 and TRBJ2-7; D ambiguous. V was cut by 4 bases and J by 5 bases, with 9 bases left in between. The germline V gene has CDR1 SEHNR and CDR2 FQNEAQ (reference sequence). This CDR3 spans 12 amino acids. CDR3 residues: CASSYRSDEQYF. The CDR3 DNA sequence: TGTGCCAGCAGCTACCGGTCTGACGAGCAGTACTTC.

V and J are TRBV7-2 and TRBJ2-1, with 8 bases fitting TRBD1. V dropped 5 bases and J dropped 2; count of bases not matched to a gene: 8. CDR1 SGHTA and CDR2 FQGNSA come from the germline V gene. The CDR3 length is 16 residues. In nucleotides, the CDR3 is TGTGCCAGCAGCACCGGACAGGGAGGTGCCTACAATGAGCAGTTCTTC. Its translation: CASSTGQGGAYNEQFF.

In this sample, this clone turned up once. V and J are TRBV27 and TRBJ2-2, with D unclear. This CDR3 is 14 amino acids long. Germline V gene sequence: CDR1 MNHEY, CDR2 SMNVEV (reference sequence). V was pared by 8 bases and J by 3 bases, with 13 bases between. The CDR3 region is CASSSGLYTGELFF. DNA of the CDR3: TGTGCCAGCTCATCGGGCCTTTACACCGGGGAGCTGTTTTTT.

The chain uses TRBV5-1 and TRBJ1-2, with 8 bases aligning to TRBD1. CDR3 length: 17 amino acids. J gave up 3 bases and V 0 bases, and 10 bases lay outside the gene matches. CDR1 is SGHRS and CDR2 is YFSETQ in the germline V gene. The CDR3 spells CASSLAYPGGEDYGYTF. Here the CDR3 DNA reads TGCGCCAGCAGCTTGGCGTATCCAGGGGGCGAGGACTATGGCTACACCTTC.

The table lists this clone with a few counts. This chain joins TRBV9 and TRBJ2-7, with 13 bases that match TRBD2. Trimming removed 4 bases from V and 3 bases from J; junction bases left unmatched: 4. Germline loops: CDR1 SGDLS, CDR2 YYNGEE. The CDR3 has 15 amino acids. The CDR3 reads CASSSGLAGFYEQYF. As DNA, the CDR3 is TGTGCCAGCAGCTCGGGACTAGCGGGGTTCTACGAGCAGTACTTC.

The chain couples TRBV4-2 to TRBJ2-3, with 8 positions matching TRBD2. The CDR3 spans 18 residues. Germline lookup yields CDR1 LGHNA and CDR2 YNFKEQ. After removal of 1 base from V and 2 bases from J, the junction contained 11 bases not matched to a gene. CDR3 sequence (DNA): TGTGCCAGCAGCCAAGCTTCAGGTCCGGGGGGGACCACAGATACGCAGTATTTT. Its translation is CASSQASGPGGTTDTQYF.

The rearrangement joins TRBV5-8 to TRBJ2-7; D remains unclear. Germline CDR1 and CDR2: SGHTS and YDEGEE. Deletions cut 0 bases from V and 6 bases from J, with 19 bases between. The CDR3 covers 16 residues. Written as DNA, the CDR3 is TGTGCCAGCAGCTTGGTGGGGATAGTACCTTGGGGCGAGCAGTACTTC. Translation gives CASSLVGIVPWGEQYF.